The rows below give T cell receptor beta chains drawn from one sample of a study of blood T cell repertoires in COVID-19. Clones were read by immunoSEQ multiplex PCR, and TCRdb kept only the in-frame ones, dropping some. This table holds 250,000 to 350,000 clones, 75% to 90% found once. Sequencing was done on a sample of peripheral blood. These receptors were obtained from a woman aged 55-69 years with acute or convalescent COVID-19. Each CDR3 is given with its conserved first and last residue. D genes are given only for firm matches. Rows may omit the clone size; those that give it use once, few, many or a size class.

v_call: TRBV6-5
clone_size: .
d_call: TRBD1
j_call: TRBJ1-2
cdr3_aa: CASSYSQGAVGGYTF
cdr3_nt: TGTGCCAGCAGTTACTCACAGGGGGCGGTCGGTGGCTACACCTTC

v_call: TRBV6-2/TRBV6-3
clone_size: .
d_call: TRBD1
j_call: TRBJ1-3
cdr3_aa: CASSYHRGLRSSGNTIYF
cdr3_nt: TGTGCCAGCAGTTACCACAGGGGGCTCCGTTCCTCTGGAAACACCATATATTTT

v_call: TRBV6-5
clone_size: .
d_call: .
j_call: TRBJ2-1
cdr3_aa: CASRLDTYNEQFF
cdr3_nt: TGTGCCAGCAGACTGGACACTTACAATGAGCAGTTCTTC

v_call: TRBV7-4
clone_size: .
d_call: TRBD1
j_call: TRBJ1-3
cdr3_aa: CASSLRDSSGNTIYF
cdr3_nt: TGTGCCAGCAGCCTCAGGGACAGTTCTGGAAACACCATATATTTT

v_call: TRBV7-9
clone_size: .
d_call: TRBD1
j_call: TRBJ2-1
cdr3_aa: CASSTQPGQGNSNEQFF
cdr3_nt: TGTGCCAGCAGCACCCAACCGGGACAGGGAAATTCCAATGAGCAGTTCTTC

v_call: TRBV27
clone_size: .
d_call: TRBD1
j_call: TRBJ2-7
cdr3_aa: CASSFGRDRGYEQYF
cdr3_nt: TGTGCCAGCAGTTTCGGCCGGGACAGGGGGTACGAGCAGTACTTC

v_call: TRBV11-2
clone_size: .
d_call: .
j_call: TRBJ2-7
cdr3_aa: CASSLDRGLHEQYF
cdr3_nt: TGTGCCAGCAGCTTAGATCGAGGCCTCCACGAGCAGTACTTC

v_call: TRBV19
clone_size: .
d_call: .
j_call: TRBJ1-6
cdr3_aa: CASSYRKNSPLHF
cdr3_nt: TGTGCCAGTAGCTACAGGAAAAATTCACCCCTCCACTTT

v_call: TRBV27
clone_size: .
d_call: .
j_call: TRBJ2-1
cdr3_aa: CASSSPGDLKDEQFF
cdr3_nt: TGTGCCAGCAGTTCCCCGGGGGACCTTAAGGATGAGCAGTTCTTC

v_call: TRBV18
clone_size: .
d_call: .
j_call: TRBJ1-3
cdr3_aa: CASSPADRSSGNTIYF
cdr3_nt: TGTGCCAGCTCACCGGCCGACAGGAGCTCTGGAAACACCATATATTTT

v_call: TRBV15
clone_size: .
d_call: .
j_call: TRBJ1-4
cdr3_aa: CATSRGQVLEKLFF
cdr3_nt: TGTGCCACCAGCAGAGGGCAGGTTTTGGAAAAACTGTTTTTT

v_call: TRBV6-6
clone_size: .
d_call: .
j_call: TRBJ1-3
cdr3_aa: CASSWTDSSGNTIYF
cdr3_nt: TGTGCCAGCAGTTGGACGGACAGCTCTGGAAACACCATATATTTT

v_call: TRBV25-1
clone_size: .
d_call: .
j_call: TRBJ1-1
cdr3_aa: CASSENRERTFF
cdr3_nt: TGTGCCAGCAGCGAGAACAGGGAGAGGACTTTCTTT

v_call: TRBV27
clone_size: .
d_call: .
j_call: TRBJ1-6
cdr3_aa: CASRADRYNSPLHF
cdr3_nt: TGTGCCAGCAGGGCGGACAGATATAATTCACCCCTCCACTTT

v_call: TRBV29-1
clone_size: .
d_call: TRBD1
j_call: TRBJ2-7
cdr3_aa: CSVGTGPYEQYF
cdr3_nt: TGCAGCGTTGGGACAGGCCCCTACGAGCAGTACTTC

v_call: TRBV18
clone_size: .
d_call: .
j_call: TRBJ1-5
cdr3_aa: CASSPQTGDLNQPQHF
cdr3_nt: TGTGCCAGCTCACCACAGACAGGAGATCTCAACCAGCCCCAGCATTTT

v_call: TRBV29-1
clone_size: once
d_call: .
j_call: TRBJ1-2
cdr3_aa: CSVEIGVGYGYTF
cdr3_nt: TGCAGCGTTGAGATAGGGGTGGGCTATGGCTACACCTTC

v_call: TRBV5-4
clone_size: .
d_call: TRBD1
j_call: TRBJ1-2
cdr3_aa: CASSARTGGGYTF
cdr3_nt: TGTGCCAGCAGCGCCCGGACAGGAGGTGGCTACACCTTC

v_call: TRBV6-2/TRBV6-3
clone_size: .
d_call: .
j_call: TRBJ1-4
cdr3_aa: CASSNLLRGANEKLFF
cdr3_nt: TGTGCCAGCAGTAACCTCCTCCGCGGGGCTAATGAAAAACTGTTTTTT

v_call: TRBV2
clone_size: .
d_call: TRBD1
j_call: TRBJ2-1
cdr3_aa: CASRGQVEFF
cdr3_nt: TGTGCCAGCAGAGGACAGGTTGAGTTCTTC

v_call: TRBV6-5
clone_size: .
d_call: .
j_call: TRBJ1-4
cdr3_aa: CASSGGVGKKLFF
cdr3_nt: TGTGCCAGCAGCGGAGGGGTAGGGAAAAAACTGTTTTTT

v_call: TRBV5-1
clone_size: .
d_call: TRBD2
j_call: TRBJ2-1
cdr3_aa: CASSNGQRGYNEQFF
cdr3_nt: TGCGCCAGCAGTAACGGCCAGCGGGGTTACAATGAGCAGTTCTTC

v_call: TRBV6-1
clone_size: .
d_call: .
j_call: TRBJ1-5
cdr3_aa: CASSDPTINQPQHF
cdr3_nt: TGTGCCAGCAGTGACCCGACTATAAATCAGCCCCAGCATTTT

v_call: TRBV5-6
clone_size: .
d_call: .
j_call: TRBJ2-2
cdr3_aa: CASSLERRSLAGELFF
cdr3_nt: TGTGCCAGCAGCTTGGAGCGGCGGTCGTTGGCCGGGGAGCTGTTTTTT

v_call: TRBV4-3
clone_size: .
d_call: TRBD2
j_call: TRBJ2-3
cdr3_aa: CASSQHPGRDPDTQYF
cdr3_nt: TGCGCCAGCAGCCAACACCCTGGGAGGGATCCAGATACGCAGTATTTT

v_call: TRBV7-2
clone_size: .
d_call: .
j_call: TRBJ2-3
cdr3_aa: CASSLGGSPTDTQYF
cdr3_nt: TGTGCCAGCAGCTTAGGAGGGAGCCCTACAGATACGCAGTATTTT

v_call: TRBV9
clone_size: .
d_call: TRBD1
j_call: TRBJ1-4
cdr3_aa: CASSVGTRDRTEKLFF
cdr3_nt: TGTGCCAGCAGCGTAGGTACCCGGGACAGGACCGAAAAACTGTTTTTT

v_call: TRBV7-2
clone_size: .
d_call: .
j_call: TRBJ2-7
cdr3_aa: CASSSSSSYEQYF
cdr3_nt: TGTGCCAGCAGCTCCTCGAGCTCCTACGAGCAGTACTTC

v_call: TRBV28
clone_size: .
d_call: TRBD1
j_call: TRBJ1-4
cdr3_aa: CASSLFGRGVLLEKLFF
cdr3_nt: TGTGCCAGCAGTTTATTCGGCAGGGGGGTACTATTAGAAAAACTGTTTTTT

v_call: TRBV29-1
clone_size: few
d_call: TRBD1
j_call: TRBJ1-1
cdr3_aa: CSVLRGRTEAFF
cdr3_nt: TGCAGCGTTCTCAGGGGGCGAACTGAAGCTTTCTTT

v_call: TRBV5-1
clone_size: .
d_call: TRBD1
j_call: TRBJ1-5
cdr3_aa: CASSLGQGDNQPQHF
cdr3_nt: TGCGCCAGCAGCTTGGGACAGGGGGATAACCAGCCCCAGCATTTT

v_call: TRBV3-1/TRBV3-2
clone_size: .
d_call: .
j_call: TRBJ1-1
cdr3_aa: CASSVPGAGRAFF
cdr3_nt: TGTGCCAGCAGCGTTCCCGGGGCGGGGAGAGCTTTCTTT

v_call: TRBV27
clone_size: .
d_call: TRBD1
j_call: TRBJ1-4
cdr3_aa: CASSSLTGTGGEKLFF
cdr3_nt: TGTGCCAGCAGTTCCCTGACCGGGACAGGAGGGGAAAAACTGTTTTTT

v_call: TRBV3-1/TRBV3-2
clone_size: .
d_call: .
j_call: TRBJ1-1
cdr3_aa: CASSQAGTEAFF
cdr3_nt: TGTGCCAGCAGCCAAGCAGGGACTGAAGCTTTCTTT

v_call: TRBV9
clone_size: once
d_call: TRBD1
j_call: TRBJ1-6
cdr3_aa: CASSTRDRGESSYNSPLHF
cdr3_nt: TGTGCCAGCAGCACCCGGGACAGGGGGGAGTCCTCCTATAATTCACCCCTCCACTTT

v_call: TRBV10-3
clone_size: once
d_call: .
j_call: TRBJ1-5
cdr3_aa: CAISESKGGASNQPQHF
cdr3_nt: TGTGCCATCAGTGAGTCGAAAGGGGGGGCAAGCAATCAGCCCCAGCATTTT

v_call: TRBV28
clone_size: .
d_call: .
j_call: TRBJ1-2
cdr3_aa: CASTYFGENRVRGYTF
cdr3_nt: TGTGCCAGCACATACTTTGGAGAGAACAGGGTTCGCGGCTACACCTTC

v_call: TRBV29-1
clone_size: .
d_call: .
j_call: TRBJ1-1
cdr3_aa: CSAGQTPNTEAFF
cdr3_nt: TGCAGCGCCGGACAGACCCCTAACACTGAAGCTTTCTTT

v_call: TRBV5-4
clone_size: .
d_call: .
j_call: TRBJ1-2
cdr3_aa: CASSSQGFNLGYTF
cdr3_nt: TGTGCCAGCAGCTCACAGGGTTTCAACCTAGGCTACACCTTC

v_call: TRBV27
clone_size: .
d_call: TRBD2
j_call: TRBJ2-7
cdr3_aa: CASRTRGLAGGYEQYF
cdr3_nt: TGTGCCAGCAGGACCCGTGGGCTAGCGGGAGGGTACGAGCAGTACTTC

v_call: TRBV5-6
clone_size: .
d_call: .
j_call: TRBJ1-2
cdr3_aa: CASSLWWGGSGYTF
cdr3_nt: TGTGCCAGCAGCTTGTGGTGGGGTGGGAGTGGCTACACCTTC

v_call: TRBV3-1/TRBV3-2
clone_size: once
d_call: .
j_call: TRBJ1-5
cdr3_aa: CASSQGYRWDF
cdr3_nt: TGTGCCAGCAGCCAAGGGTACAGGTGGGATTTT

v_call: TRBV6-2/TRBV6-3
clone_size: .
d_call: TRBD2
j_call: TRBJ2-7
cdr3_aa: CASSYGSGGFYEQYF
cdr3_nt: TGTGCCAGCAGTTACGGATCGGGAGGTTTCTACGAGCAGTACTTC

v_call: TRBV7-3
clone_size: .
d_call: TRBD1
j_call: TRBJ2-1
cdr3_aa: CASSPDRGPYNEQFF
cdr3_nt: TGTGCCAGCAGCCCAGACAGGGGTCCCTACAATGAGCAGTTCTTC

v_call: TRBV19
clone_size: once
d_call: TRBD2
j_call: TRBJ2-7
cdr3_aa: CASSSGGMTYEQYF
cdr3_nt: TGTGCCAGTAGCTCGGGGGGGATGACCTACGAGCAGTACTTC

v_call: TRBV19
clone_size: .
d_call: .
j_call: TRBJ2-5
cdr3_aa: CASSTVKRETQYF
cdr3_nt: TGTGCCAGTTCGACAGTCAAGAGGGAGACCCAGTACTTC

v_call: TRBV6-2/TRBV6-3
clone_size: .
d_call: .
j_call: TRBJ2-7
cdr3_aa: CASSYSFREQYF
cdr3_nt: TGTGCCAGCAGTTACTCGTTCCGGGAGCAGTACTTC

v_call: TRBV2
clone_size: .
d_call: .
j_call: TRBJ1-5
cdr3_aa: CASSEARRDQPQHF
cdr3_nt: TGTGCCAGCAGTGAAGCGCGGAGGGACCAGCCCCAGCATTTT

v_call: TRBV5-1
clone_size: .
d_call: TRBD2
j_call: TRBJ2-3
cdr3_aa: CASSLWEGSTDTQYF
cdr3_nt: TGCGCCAGCAGCTTGTGGGAGGGTAGCACAGATACGCAGTATTTT

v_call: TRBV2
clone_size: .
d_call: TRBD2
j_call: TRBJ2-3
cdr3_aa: CASRRLAEDTQYF
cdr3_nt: TGTGCCAGCAGAAGACTAGCGGAGGATACGCAGTATTTT

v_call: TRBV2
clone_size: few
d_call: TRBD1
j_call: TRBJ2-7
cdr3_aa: CASIMDRLSYEQYF
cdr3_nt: TGTGCCAGCATTATGGACAGGCTCTCCTACGAGCAGTACTTC

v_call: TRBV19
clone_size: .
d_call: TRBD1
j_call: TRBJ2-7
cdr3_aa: CASSPQTQGDEQYF
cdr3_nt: TGTGCCAGTAGTCCTCAGACCCAGGGGGACGAGCAGTACTTC

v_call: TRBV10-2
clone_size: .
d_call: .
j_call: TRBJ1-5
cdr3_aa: CASSATGPQHF
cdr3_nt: TGCGCCAGCAGTGCTACGGGGCCCCAGCATTTT

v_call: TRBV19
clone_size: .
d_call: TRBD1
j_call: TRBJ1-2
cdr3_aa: CASSTAPGTGGANYGYTF
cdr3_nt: TGTGCCAGTAGTACCGCTCCCGGGACAGGGGGGGCAAACTATGGCTACACCTTC

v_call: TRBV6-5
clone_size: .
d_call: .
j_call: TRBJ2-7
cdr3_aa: CASSRTGPGDYEQYF
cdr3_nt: TGTGCCAGCAGCCGTACAGGCCCAGGGGACTACGAGCAGTACTTC

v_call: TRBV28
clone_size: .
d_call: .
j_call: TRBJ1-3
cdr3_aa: CASQNGNTIYF
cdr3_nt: TGTGCCAGCCAAAATGGAAACACCATATATTTT

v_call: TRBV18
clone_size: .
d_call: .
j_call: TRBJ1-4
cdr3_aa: CASSPQEAYNEKLFF
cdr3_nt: TGTGCCAGCTCACCACAAGAGGCGTATAATGAAAAACTGTTTTTT

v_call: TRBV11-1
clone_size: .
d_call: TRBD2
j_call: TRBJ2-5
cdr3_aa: CASSSSGRASGETQYF
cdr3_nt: TGTGCCAGCAGCTCTAGCGGGAGGGCCTCGGGGGAGACCCAGTACTTC